The source of this T cell receptor beta chain is a study of Graves' ophthalmopathy and Graves' hyperthyroidism. The study's findings and limits: Clonotypes were expanded in thyroid at above 0.001 frequency, and most also appeared in blood. A classifier, a 13-signature model, separated ophthalmopathy from stable hyperthyroidism with roughly 90% sensitivity and less than 83% specificity.

The study excluded patients with other autoimmune diseases, uncontrolled infections, pregnancy or lactation. Physicians reached a diagnosis by relying on clinical symptoms, serum thyroxine, TRAb, thyroid ultrasound and orbital computed tomography. The sequenced template was RNA, covering the TCR beta CDR3 region. HTBI-primed RT-PCR formed the first round, and a multiplex PCR formed the second. In TCRdb, the multiplex PCR reads were re-called with MiXCR into one record per CDR3 protein. The sample has 650,000 to 900,000 distinct CDR3 sequences, 35% to 50% seen once. The germline V gene has CDR1 SGHTA and CDR2 FQGNSA. V was cut by 4 bases and J by 5 bases, with 9 bases left in between. The CDR3 is made up of 12 amino acids. Points on this clonotype: Its antigen is not known.

The sequencing sample was made of peripheral blood. This receptor was obtained from an adult man with Graves' ophthalmopathy. This rearrangement joins TRBV7-2 to TRBJ2-7; D call uncertain. The CDR3 reads CASSSDRHEQYF. CDR3 nucleotides: TGTGCCAGCAGCTCCGACCGCCACGAGCAGTACTTC.